This T cell receptor beta chain was identified in a study of spatial heterogeneity in lung cancer. Study outcomes and limitations: Expanded alpha and beta TCR counts within tumors tracked tumor mutation counts.

In TCRdb, the 5' RACE reads were re-called with MiXCR into one record per CDR3 protein. The sample carries about 740 distinct CDR3 sequences, around two fifths recorded once. Time point: sample taken at primary tumor resection. This clonotype is classed as large. Antigen: not known. Looked up from germline, CDR1 is SNHLY and CDR2 is FYNNEI. This CDR3 contains 13 residues. V lost 4 bases and J lost 1, with 7 bases in between. The clonotype was recovered from a male donor with early-stage non-small cell lung cancer. The V gene is TRBV2, the J gene TRBJ2-5, with D possibly matching TRBD1 (5 bases). Specimen: lung tumor tissue, collected at surgery. CDR3 in DNA: TGTGCCAGCAGTGGACAGCTCCAAGAGACCCAGTACTTC. Protein product: CASSGQLQETQYF.